What follows are 28 T cell receptor beta chains derived from one specimen sequenced in a study of OX40 agonist ivuxolimab in advanced cancers. Assay used: immunoSEQ multiplex PCR; TCRdb lists only in-frame clones, some missing. The profile shows over 85,000 clones, 89% of them singletons. The specimen was CD4+ or CD8+ T cells sorted from blood, collected in a trial of the OX40 agonist ivuxolimab. The source is an adult with an advanced solid tumor such as melanoma, head and neck, liver or kidney cancer.

The chain links TRBV13 to TRBJ1-6; 9 nucleotides agree with TRBD1. The CDR3 consists of 16 residues. Germline V lookup: CDR1 PRHDT, CDR2 FYEKMQ (reference sequence). Trimming cost V 4 bases and J 8 bases; bases outside gene matches: 9. The CDR3 DNA sequence: TGTGCCAGCAGCTCGTCGACCGGGACAGGGTATTCACCCCTCCACTTT. Encoded protein: CASSSSTGTGYSPLHF.

CDR3 sequence reads: CASIGGEAFF. Written as DNA, the CDR3 is TGTGCCAGTATTGGGGGGGAAGCTTTCTTT. This chain joins TRBV19 and TRBJ1-1, with a weak D call TRBD1 (5 bases). The germline V and J ends were trimmed by 7 bases and 8 bases, with 8 bases remaining between them. This CDR3 comprises 10 residues. Germline lookup yields CDR1 LNHDA and CDR2 SQIVND (reference sequence).

The chain has TRBV15 and TRBJ2-3; D gene ambiguous. CDR1 LNHNV and CDR2 YYDKDF come from the germline V gene (reference sequence). This CDR3 region has 13 residues. V was cut by 1 base and J by 2 bases, with 4 bases left in between. The CDR3 is CATSRVLTDTQYF. CDR3 bases: TGTGCCACCAGCAGAGTCCTCACAGATACGCAGTATTTT.

The CDR3 protein is CATSRDLTREQFF. The CDR3 nucleotides read TGTGCCACCAGCAGAGATCTTACTCGTGAGCAGTTCTTC. The chain links TRBV15 to TRBJ2-1; D not resolved. The V end was cut by 0 bases, the J end by 9 bases, with 9 bases between. The CDR3 totals 13 residues. Germline CDR1 and CDR2: LNHNV and YYDKDF (reference sequence).

The chain joins TRBV18 to TRBJ2-3, with D perhaps matching TRBD1 (6 bases). The germline V gene encodes CDR1 KGHSH and CDR2 LQKENI. The CDR3 sequence is 17 residues long. The V end lost 3 bases, the J end lost 0 bases, and 16 bases lay between the germline ends. CDR3 in amino acids: CASSPLPRQASTDTQYF. In nucleotides, the CDR3 is TGTGCCAGCTCACCTCTTCCGAGACAGGCTAGCACAGATACGCAGTATTTT.

This clone was seen more than once but under ten times. The chain carries TRBV5-6 and TRBJ2-5, with a tentative D call TRBD2 (5 bases). This CDR3 is built from 13 residues. The V end was cut by 2 bases, the J end by 4 bases, with 9 bases between. CDR1 is SGHDT, CDR2 YYEEEE, per germline. The CDR3 DNA reads as TGTGCCAGCAGCTTAATGGCGGGAGAGACCCAGTACTTC. Its translation: CASSLMAGETQYF.

V usage is TRBV2 and J usage is TRBJ2-5; 8 nucleotides match TRBD2. With V trimmed by 9 bases and J by 2 bases, 5 bases remained unmatched. The CDR3 totals 13 residues. Looked up from germline, CDR1 is SNHLY and CDR2 is FYNNEI. CDR3 bases: TGTGCCAGTCAACCGGGAGGGCAAGAGACCCAGTACTTC. This sequence encodes CASQPGGQETQYF.

J is TRBJ2-7 and V is TRBV6-6, with TRBD2 matching over 8 bases. This CDR3 is 14 amino acids long. With V trimmed by 6 bases and J by 5 bases, 9 bases remained unmatched. CDR1 and CDR2 from the germline V gene are MNHNY and SVGAGI (reference sequence). The CDR3 DNA reads as TGTGCCAGCAGCTTCCGACTAGCGCGGGACGAGCAGTACTTC. This encodes CASSFRLARDEQYF.

The chain joins TRBV6-1 to TRBJ1-1, with TRBD1 as a possible D gene (5 bases). The CDR3 has 13 residues. Germline V lookup: CDR1 MNHNS, CDR2 SASEGT. Trimming stripped 4 bases from V and 7 bases from J, with 13 bases between. The DNA for the CDR3 is TGTGCCAGCAGTGGGGGGATGAACGGTGAAGCTTTCTTT. This codes for CASSGGMNGEAFF.

V gene TRBV11-3 combines with J gene TRBJ2-3; 7 bases are a match to TRBD2. CDR3 length: 14 residues. V trimming: 4 bases; J trimming: 1 base; junction bases outside the gene matches: 2. Germline CDR1 reads SGHNT; CDR2 reads YENEEA. The DNA of the CDR3 is TGTGCCAGCAGCTCGGGAGGTGGCACAGATACGCAGTATTTT. Its translation: CASSSGGGTDTQYF.

This clone appeared once. CDR3 protein: CASRSGVVYGYTF. Here the CDR3 DNA reads TGTGCCAGCAGGTCAGGGGTAGTCTATGGCTACACCTTC. The genes are TRBV28 and TRBJ1-2, with D maybe TRBD1 (6 bases). Germline assignment: CDR1 MDHEN and CDR2 SYDVKM. V gave up 6 bases and J gave up 4 bases, with 12 bases separating them. The CDR3 contains 13 residues.

Regarding this clone: A much larger clone sits a single nucleotide away, making a read error possible. V and J are TRBV7-9 and TRBJ1-1; 7 bases match TRBD1. The CDR3 length is 13 residues. Germline CDR1 reads SEHNR; CDR2 reads FQNEAQ (reference sequence). V trimming: 5 bases; J trimming: 1 base; junction bases outside the gene matches: 1. The CDR3 nucleotides are TGTGCCAGCAGCCGACAGGGGAACACTGAAGCTTTCTTT. Translating it yields CASSRQGNTEAFF.

This chain links TRBV7-8 with TRBJ2-2; 9 bases are shared with TRBD1. Looked up from germline, CDR1 is SGHVS and CDR2 is FQNEAQ. With 5 bases clipped from V and 4 bases from J, the junction kept 8 bases outside the gene matches. The CDR3 totals 16 residues. CDR3 sequence (DNA): TGTGCCAGCAGCGCAACCCCACAGGGGGCCACCGGGGAGCTGTTTTTT. Residues: CASSATPQGATGELFF.

The chain is built from TRBV10-3 and TRBJ1-1; D is unresolved. From germline, CDR1 is ENHRY and CDR2 SYGVKD. Deletions cut 3 bases from V and 4 bases from J, with 12 bases between. CDR3 size: 14 residues. This chain's CDR3 is CAISESLESTEAFF. The CDR3 bases are TGTGCCATCAGTGAAAGTTTGGAGAGCACTGAAGCTTTCTTT.

This rearrangement joins TRBV27 to TRBJ2-5; D tentatively reads TRBD1 or TRBD2 (6 bases each). V was pared by 5 bases and J by 4 bases, with 20 bases between. This CDR3 region has 16 residues. CDR1 MNHEY and CDR2 SMNVEV come from the germline V gene (reference sequence). For the CDR3, the DNA is TGTGCCAGCAGTCAACTGGCGGGACCCAGGGGAGAGACCCAGTACTTC. Its translation: CASSQLAGPRGETQYF.

This chain links TRBV11-2 with TRBJ2-1; 13 bases are a match to TRBD2. The ends lost 5 bases at V and 10 bases at J; junction bases unmatched: 8. Germline V lookup: CDR1 SGHAT, CDR2 FQNNGV. This CDR3 comprises 15 residues. The CDR3 protein is CASSQGTSGTWEQFF. The CDR3 nucleotides read TGTGCCAGCAGCCAGGGGACTAGCGGGACTTGGGAGCAGTTCTTC.

The chain combines TRBV7-9 with TRBJ1-2; D is unclear. The CDR3 is 14 amino acids. The germline V gene has CDR1 SEHNR and CDR2 FQNEAQ (reference sequence). V lost 1 base to trimming and J lost 4 bases, with 10 bases between them. CDR3 sequence reads: CASSLEVPLYGYTF. DNA for the CDR3: TGTGCCAGCAGCTTAGAGGTCCCGCTCTATGGCTACACCTTC.

This sequence joins TRBV2 and TRBJ2-7; the D gene is possibly TRBD1 (6 bases). The CDR3 loop spans 12 amino acids. Trimming took 5 bases from V and 6 from J, leaving 11 bases between them. From germline, CDR1 is SNHLY and CDR2 FYNNEI. The CDR3 sequence: CASSFTGSEQYF. The CDR3 nucleotides are TGTGCCAGCAGTTTTACAGGGAGCGAGCAGTACTTC.

The CDR3 region is CASSESWGDSNQPQHF. Written as DNA, the CDR3 is TGCGCCAGCAGTGAGTCGTGGGGTGATAGCAATCAGCCCCAGCATTTT. The gene calls are TRBV10-1 and TRBJ1-5; no reliable D call. Germline CDR1 and CDR2: WNHNN and SYGVQD (reference sequence). Trimming left V 0 bases short and J 0 bases short, with 9 bases between. The CDR3 has 16 residues.

J is TRBJ2-3 and V is TRBV6-5; the match to TRBD1 covers 7 bases. The CDR3 extends over 13 amino acids. V trimming: 6 bases; J trimming: 3 bases; junction bases outside the gene matches: 3. Germline CDR1 and CDR2: MNHEY and SVGAGI. CDR3 in DNA: TGTGCCAGCAGAGACAGGGTGACAGATACGCAGTATTTT. Its translation: CASRDRVTDTQYF.

The gene calls are TRBV7-2 and TRBJ2-3, with D unclear. V shed 4 bases and J shed 2 bases, with 1 base lying between them. CDR1 is SGHTA, CDR2 FQGNSA, per germline. This CDR3 contains 11 residues. The CDR3 coding sequence is TGTGCCAGCAGCTACACAGATACGCAGTATTTT. Its protein is CASSYTDTQYF. Based on the CDR3 plus reference TRBV7-2 and TRBJ2-3, the full variable domain is GAGVSQSPSNKVTEKGKDVELRCDPISGHTALYWYRQSLGQGLEFLIYFQGNSAPDKSGLPSDRFSAERTGGSVSTLTIQRTQQEDSAVYLCASSYTDTQYFGPGTRLTVL.

About this clone: The junction does not match germline at one end; this may be a read error. V is TRBV11-1 and J is TRBJ2-7; D gene unclear. Germline loops: CDR1 SGHAT, CDR2 FQDESV (reference sequence). The CDR3 totals 14 residues. CDR3 residues: CASSLGELTYERYF. The CDR3 DNA is TGTGCCAGCAGCTTAGGCGAACTAACCTACGAGCGGTACTTC.

The rearrangement uses TRBV7-6 and TRBJ2-1; D remains ambiguous. Germline assignment: CDR1 SGHVS and CDR2 FNYEAQ. The V end lost 1 base, the J end lost 3 bases, and 10 bases lay between the germline ends. This CDR3 is 15 amino acids long. Written as DNA, the CDR3 is TGTGCCAGCAGCTTAGAGGCAGGTAACTACAATGAGCAGTTCTTC. Residues: CASSLEAGNYNEQFF.

This chain connects TRBV27 to TRBJ2-2; 13 bases map to TRBD2. CDR1 is MNHEY and CDR2 is SMNVEV in the germline V gene (reference sequence). The trim removed 5 bases at V and 6 bases at J, leaving 12 bases unmatched. The CDR3 has 18 amino acids. The CDR3 spells CASSRYGLAGEIAGELFF. CDR3 coding DNA: TGTGCCAGCAGTAGATATGGACTAGCGGGAGAAATAGCCGGGGAGCTGTTTTTT.

CDR3 amino acids: CAWSDRFTGAGNTIYF. CDR3 DNA: TGTGCCTGGAGTGACCGCTTTACAGGGGCCGGAAACACCATATATTTT. This rearrangement joins TRBV30 to TRBJ1-3; 7 positions match TRBD1. This CDR3 contains 16 residues. Looked up from germline, CDR1 is GTSNPN and CDR2 is SVGIG (reference sequence). The junction had 10 bases not matched to a gene; V was cut back by 1 base and J by 4 bases.

The rearrangement uses TRBV6-5 and TRBJ1-5; 7 positions agree with TRBD1. Per germline, CDR1 MNHEY and CDR2 SVGAGI. CDR3 length: 13 amino acids. V trimming: 6 bases; J trimming: 2 bases; junction bases outside the gene matches: 1. CDR3 sequence reads: CASRTGGNQPQHF. The DNA of the CDR3 is TGTGCCAGCAGAACAGGGGGCAATCAGCCCCAGCATTTT.

V gene TRBV7-3 combines with J gene TRBJ2-3; 11 bases match TRBD2. CDR3 size: 16 residues. Germline V gene lookup returns CDR1 SGHTA and CDR2 FQGTGA. The V segment lost 4 bases and the J segment 1 base; nucleotides outside the gene matches: 4. The CDR3 bases are TGTGCCAGCAGCTCCACTAGCGGGAGTGGCACAGATACGCAGTATTTT. Translating it yields CASSSTSGSGTDTQYF.

The chain links TRBV6-7 to TRBJ1-1; D might be TRBD1 (5 bases). TRBV6-7 is sorted into the ORF group, with uncertain function. V lost 2 bases and J lost 0, with 13 bases in between. The CDR3 is 16 amino acids. CDR3 DNA: TGTGCCAGCAGTTACGGAACAAAGGGGATGAACACTGAAGCTTTCTTT. Its protein is CASSYGTKGMNTEAFF.